This TCR beta chain stems from a study of neoadjuvant anti-PD-1 for oral cavity cancer. On the study more broadly: Non-progressing patients received a fourth nivolumab dose near day 43, then surgery on days 50-56. Study findings and constraints: With three patients per group, TCR findings need larger cohorts.

Only in-frame clones appear in the TCRdb table, and some are missing; sequencing was by immunoSEQ multiplex PCR. The table has 75,000 or so clones, less than 85% seen once. Stage II-IVA oral cavity squamous cell carcinoma was new and untreated by systemic or radiation therapy. Patients had HPV-negative, locally advanced oral cavity squamous cell carcinoma. Notes on this clone: The antigen is not known.

Germline CDR1 and CDR2: ENHRY and SYGVKD. CDR3 length equals 17 residues. Deletions cut 0 bases from V and 4 bases from J, with 16 bases between. The starting material was PBMCs, obtained before nivolumab (anti-PD-1) treatment. The origin of this receptor is a person aged 35-79 years with oral cavity squamous cell carcinoma. This chain uses TRBV10-3 with TRBJ2-1; no reliable D call. As DNA, the CDR3 is TGTGCCATCAGTGAGTCGATTGGCCTTGCTGGATACAATGAGCAGTTCTTC. Protein product: CAISESIGLAGYNEQFF.